This passage covers 2 T cell receptor beta chains from one sample sequenced in a study of shared clonotypes between healthy human individuals. Clones were sequenced by immunoSEQ multiplex PCR, and TCRdb holds only the in-frame ones, with some missing. Of some 240,000 clones in the sample, 65% are singletons; the top ten hold 11%. The specimen sequenced was memory CD4+ T cells sorted from blood. Subset specified: CD45RA-negative fraction. These receptors originate from a man aged 30 to 39 in good health.

CDR3 nucleotide sequence: TGTGCCAGCAATAGTCAGATTGGGGACGAGCAGTACTTC. Protein product: CASNSQIGDEQYF. The chain couples TRBV11-1 to TRBJ2-7; D is unresolved. Germline CDR1 is SGHAT and CDR2 is FQDESV (reference sequence). V lost 7 bases and J 5 bases, leaving 15 bases between the germline ends. The CDR3 contains 13 residues.

This clone appeared a few times. The V call is TRBV5-4, the J call TRBJ2-1; D is uncertain. Germline V gene sequence: CDR1 SGHNT, CDR2 YYREEE (reference sequence). V was shortened by 5 bases and J by 8 bases, with 11 bases between the two germline ends. CDR3 length: 12 residues. The CDR3 here is CASSAFEYEQFF. The CDR3, as DNA: TGTGCCAGCAGTGCTTTCGAATATGAGCAGTTCTTC.